This TCR beta chain was identified in a study of metastatic and nonmetastatic thyroid tumors. Germline V lookup: CDR1 LGHNA, CDR2 YSLEER. J lost 1 base, V lost 0 bases, and 0 bases had no gene match. The CDR3 contains 16 residues. Through MiXCR, TCRdb re-clonotyped the PCR reads. The data contain about 38,000 clones, around 28% of them seen just once; the ten biggest clones take up roughly a tenth. Thyroid surgery took place with no prior treatment in any patient. The genes are TRBV4-3 and TRBJ2-3; TRBD2 aligns across 11 bases. Sequencing was performed on blood. This sequence originates from a male donor with papillary thyroid cancer or a benign thyroid nodule (not recorded which). Some clones in this sample may be carry-over from other donors' samples. CDR3 nucleotide sequence: TGCGCCAGCAGCCAAGAACTAGCGGGGGGCACAGATACGCAGTATTTT. Encoded protein: CASSQELAGGTDTQYF.